This T cell receptor (beta chain) was recovered during a study of beta chain features in type 1 diabetes (dated by TCRdb to the late 2010s). Context from the whole study: Patients and healthy donors did not differ in mean age, gender distribution, total cell number or subset yield. Across all samples, almost 110 million sorted cells were examined, and cell number per subset correlated strongly with RNA yield. The study compared TCRB repertoires of sorted circulating CD4+ T cell subsets between recently diagnosed type 1 diabetes patients and matched healthy donors. Regulatory and stem cell-like memory subsets were isolated from only 8 patients and roughly 8 healthy donors, whereas naive and central memory subsets came from all 30 or so donors. General findings and caveats noted by the study authors: Patients with type 1 diabetes made fewer insertions and deleted more nucleotides at VDJ recombination sites, implying thymic rearrangement abnormalities. PCR may preferentially amplify shorter templates, but because patient and control samples were amplified and corrected together, any resulting skew would affect both groups equally. Naive, central memory and regulatory TCRB repertoires appeared to be more alike among patients than among healthy donors. Sequencing cDNA rather than genomic DNA could over-represent highly expressing activated cells, although activation and CD3 levels did not differ between groups. Type 1 diabetes patients showed a moderate but significant shortening of TCRB CDR3 length in all four CD4+ subsets. HLA sub-analyses involved small numbers of individuals, so any influence of HLA type on TCRB rearrangement remained unresolved.

The CDR3 goes from the cysteine to the phenylalanine over 15 residues. Of all the DNA, just the CDR3 is kept, 45 bases in frame from base 1. Trimming takes 2 bases from V and 0 bases from J, and the germline ends sit 5 bases apart. The germline V gene yields SNHLY for CDR1 and FYNNEI for CDR2. A single peripheral blood draw of roughly 0.11 L on average was collected from each donor into heparinised tubes. Using a panel that included CD45RO, CCR7, CD25, CD127, CD95 and CD27, naive, central memory, regulatory and stem cell-like memory CD4+ T cells were sorted on a BD FACSAria II. A purity above 95% was achieved for all sorted populations. PBMCs were separated immediately by Lymphoprep density gradient centrifugation and were stained directly, without being cultured. So that batch effects would be minimized, each experiment stained and sorted samples in pairs, pairing one healthy donor with one patient.

This clone was counted only a few times. Its antigen target is currently unknown. Per-nucleotide qualities are absent, and no much larger clonotype sits a single base away. All of the isolated RNA was reverse transcribed with the High Capacity cDNA Reverse Transcription Kit, so expressed TCRB transcripts were sequenced. Deep immunoSEQ sequencing was performed on naive, central memory and regulatory T cell samples, with an average of roughly 4 million total reads per sample. After sorted cells were lysed in RLT buffer, RNA was extracted with DNase-treated RNeasy Micro or Mini kits, with the choice depending on cell number. To prevent cross-contamination, every cell subset was processed on its own, while patient and healthy donor samples were processed together. The immunoSEQ multiplex PCR was used to amplify TCRB sequences from cDNA, yielding 87-bp fragments that span the CDR3 region. The amplicons were sequenced using the Illumina HiSeq platform. Per the source publication's procedure: Synthetic template baselines were used to correct PCR bias computationally, reads within Hamming distance 2 were collapsed, and singletons that could not be merged were discarded. Reads were aligned to IMGT to assign V, D and J genes, CDR3 length, and insertions or deletions at six rearrangement sites. Within each subset, clonotype counts were normalized to the number of sorted cells before true diversity and Gini coefficients were calculated with the tcR R package. The overlap coefficient, calculated on TCRB nucleotide sequences, was used to quantify repertoire sharing. Out-of-frame TCRB sequences from naive cells were analyzed as a proxy for the pre-selection repertoire. Imported from immuneACCESS, the table was reduced by TCRdb to in-frame sequences with V and J called. These copies leave out some clones; in studies compared against another copy, an unresolved V gene accounts for under half, and the cause of the remainder is not known. V and J calls and clone size are as listed in that table; D and trimming were resolved from the DNA. This sample comprises about 930,000 clones, roughly a sixth of them detected only once. 0.02% to 0.03% of the sample lies in the top ten.

Recombination joined TRBV2 with TRBJ2-6; no confident D gene assignment can be made. This receptor was identified in a woman aged 18-30 years in good health. The sample taken for sequencing was naive CD4+ T cells from blood. The intended sense of this specimen's cell subset or site label: true naive CD4+ T cells. The DNA sequence follows: TGTGCCAGCAGTGAACAGAGCTCTGGGGCCAACGTCCTGACTTTC. This codes for CASSEQSSGANVLTF. Beyond the CDR3, the reference TRBV2 and TRBJ2-6 genes provide the residues; the full variable domain reads: EPEVTQTPSHQVTQMGQEVILRCVPISNHLYFYWYRQILGQKVEFLVSFYNNEISEKSEIFDDQFSVERPDGSNFTLKIRSTKLEDSAMYFCASSEQSSGANVLTFGAGSRLTVL.